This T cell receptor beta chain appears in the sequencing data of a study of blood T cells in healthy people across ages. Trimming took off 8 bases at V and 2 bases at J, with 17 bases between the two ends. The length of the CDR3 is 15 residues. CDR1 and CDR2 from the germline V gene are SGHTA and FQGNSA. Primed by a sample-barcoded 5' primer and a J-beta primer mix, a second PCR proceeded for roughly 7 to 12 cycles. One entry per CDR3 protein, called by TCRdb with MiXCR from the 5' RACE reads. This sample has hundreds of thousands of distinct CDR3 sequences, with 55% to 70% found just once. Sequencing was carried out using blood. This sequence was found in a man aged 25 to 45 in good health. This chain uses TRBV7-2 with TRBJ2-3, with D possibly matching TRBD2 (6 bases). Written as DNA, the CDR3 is TGTGCCAGCGGTGGAGGGACCGCGGTCACAGATACGCAGTATTTT. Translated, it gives CASGGGTAVTDTQYF.